The clone carrying this TCR beta chain was seen a few times. The antigen is not known. The data originate from a study of T-cell memory formation after mild COVID-19. Turning to the study itself: For the most part, TCR clusters were specific to one donor. Study-level results: The authors left the SARS-CoV-2 specificity of second-wave clones peaking on day 37 unconfirmed.

The CDR3 is 14 residues long. Trimming shortened V by 1 base and J by 2 bases, and 8 bases separated the two germline ends. Per germline, CDR1 SGHDN and CDR2 FVKESK. TCRdb ran MiXCR on the 5' RACE reads and lists one entry per CDR3 protein. The table shows around 300,000 distinct CDR3 sequences, with approximately 12% occurring only once. This chain links TRBV14 with TRBJ1-1; D remains unclear. The sample taken for sequencing was PBMCs or a T cell subset sorted from them (not recorded which). This clonotype was obtained from a man between 18 and 35 years old who had mild COVID-19 (a few samples of this study predate the infection). Cell type and time point are not known. The CDR3 is CASSQVTENTEAFF. The CDR3 region has the DNA TGTGCCAGCAGCCAAGTTACCGAAAACACTGAAGCTTTCTTT. Supplemented by reference TRBV14 and TRBJ1-1, the full variable domain reads EAGVTQFPSHSVIEKGQTVTLRCDPISGHDNLYWYRRVMGKEIKFLLHFVKESKQDESGMPNNRFLAERTGGTYSTLKVQPAELEDSGVYFCASSQVTENTEAFFGQGTRLTVV.